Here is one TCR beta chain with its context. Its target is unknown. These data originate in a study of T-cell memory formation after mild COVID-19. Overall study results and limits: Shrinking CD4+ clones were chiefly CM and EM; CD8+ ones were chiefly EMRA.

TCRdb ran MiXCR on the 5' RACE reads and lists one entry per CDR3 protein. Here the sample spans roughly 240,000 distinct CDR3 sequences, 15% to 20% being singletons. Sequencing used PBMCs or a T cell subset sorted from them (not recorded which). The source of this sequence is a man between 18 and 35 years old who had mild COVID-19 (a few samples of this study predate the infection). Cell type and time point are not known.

CDR3 sequence (DNA): TGTGCCAGCACCCCGATCTCCCAGGGGGAGACCCAGTACTTC. This codes for CASTPISQGETQYF. J is TRBJ2-5 and V is TRBV7-8, with D perhaps matching TRBD1 (6 bases). Per the germline V gene, CDR1 is SGHVS and CDR2 is FQNEAQ. The CDR3 extends over 14 amino acids. Deletions cut 7 bases from V and 5 bases from J, with 17 bases between.